Each of the 18 T cell receptor beta chains below was sequenced from the same sample in a study of blood T cell repertoires in COVID-19. The protocol was immunoSEQ multiplex PCR, while the TCRdb copy is restricted to in-frame clones and leaves out a portion. The table records about 210,000 clones, approximately 90% of them present only once. Sequencing was carried out using peripheral blood. The source is a woman aged 40 to 50 with acute or convalescent COVID-19.

This rearrangement joins TRBV18 to TRBJ1-2; 8 bases line up with TRBD1. Germline CDR1 is KGHSH and CDR2 is LQKENI. V lost 4 bases and J lost 5; bases outside the gene matches: 9. This CDR3 comprises 15 residues. The CDR3 DNA is TGTGCCAGCTCACTGGACAGGGTATGGGGGTATGGCTACACCTTC. It translates to CASSLDRVWGYGYTF.

This rearrangement joins TRBV7-2 to TRBJ1-5, with 7 bases lining up with TRBD1. Germline CDR1 is SGHTA and CDR2 is FQGNSA. The V and J ends lost 4 bases and 6 bases, in that order; junction bases with no gene match: 3. CDR3 length equals 13 residues. The CDR3 region is CASSSGGIQPQHF. CDR3 bases: TGTGCCAGCAGCTCAGGGGGGATTCAGCCCCAGCATTTT.

The V call is TRBV7-9, the J call TRBJ1-1; 7 nucleotides align to TRBD1. With V trimmed by 5 bases and J by 4 bases, 7 bases remained unmatched. Germline-derived CDR1 and CDR2 are SEHNR and FQNEAQ (reference sequence). The CDR3 is 14 amino acids. The CDR3 coding sequence is TGTGCCAGCAGCAAACAGGCAGGGGGCACTGAAGCTTTCTTT. This codes for CASSKQAGGTEAFF. The full variable domain, completed using reference TRBV7-9 and TRBJ1-1, is DTGVSQNPRHKITKRGQNVTFRCDPISEHNRLYWYRQTLGQGPEFLTYFQNEAQLEKSRLLSDRFSAERPKGSFSTLEIQRTEQGDSAMYLCASSKQAGGTEAFFGQGTRLTVV.

The V gene is TRBV5-1, the J gene TRBJ2-1, with a weak D call TRBD1 (6 bases). V lost 0 bases to trimming and J lost 1 base, with 11 bases between them. In germline, CDR1 is SGHRS, CDR2 YFSETQ. CDR3 length equals 16 residues. The CDR3, as DNA: TGCGCCAGCAGCTTGGATCCAGGGGAGTCCTACAATGAGCAGTTCTTC. Protein sequence: CASSLDPGESYNEQFF. Using reference TRBV5-1 and TRBJ2-1 for the parts outside the CDR3, the full variable domain is KAGVTQTPRYLIKTRGQQVTLSCSPISGHRSVSWYQQTPGQGLQFLFEYFSETQRNKGNFPGRFSGRQFSNSRSEMNVSTLELGDSALYLCASSLDPGESYNEQFFGPGTRLTVL.

This clone was counted only a few times. CDR3 in amino acids: CASSQDRPGTSAGELFF. CDR3 sequence (DNA): TGCGCCAGCAGCCAAGATCGCCCCGGGACTAGCGCCGGGGAGCTGTTTTTT. The gene calls are TRBV4-1 and TRBJ2-2; 10 nucleotides match TRBD2. After removal of 0 bases from V and 6 bases from J, the junction contained 7 bases not matched to a gene. Germline CDR1 and CDR2: MGHRA and YSYEKL. The length of the CDR3 is 17 residues.

The CDR3 spells CASSGQPNGNPYEQYV. The CDR3 bases are TGTGCCAGCAGTGGACAGCCTAATGGGAATCCCTACGAGCAGTACGTC. The gene calls are TRBV6-4 and TRBJ2-7; D might be TRBD1 (5 bases). CDR3 length equals 16 residues. Germline values: CDR1 MRHNA, CDR2 SNTAGT. V lost 4 bases to trimming and J lost 2 bases, with 18 bases between them.

The chain has TRBV29-1 and TRBJ1-2; no clear D. The length of the CDR3 is 11 residues. V lost 6 bases and J 8 bases, leaving 13 bases between the germline ends. CDR1 is SQVTM and CDR2 is ANQGSEA in the germline V gene. DNA for the CDR3: TGCAGCGTCAGGATGGGTGTCGGCTACACCTTC. It specifies CSVRMGVGYTF.

This clone showed up just a few times. J is TRBJ1-5 and V is TRBV23-1, with no clear D. TRBV23-1 is reported as an ORF; its role is uncertain. The CDR3 spans 18 residues. Trimming shortened V by 4 bases and J by 0 bases, and 19 bases separated the two germline ends. The CDR3, as DNA: TGCGCCAGCAGTCCGCTTGGGCCTGGTCATGATAGCAATCAGCCCCAGCATTTT. Its translation: CASSPLGPGHDSNQPQHF.

The gene calls are TRBV3-1 (or the pseudogene TRBV3-2) and TRBJ2-3, with 10 positions matching TRBD2. This CDR3 region has 16 residues. Germline V gives CDR1 LGHDT, CDR2 YNNKEL (reference sequence). Unmatched junction bases numbered 6, after V lost 5 bases and J lost 1 base. CDR3 residues: CASSLIAGGGTDTQYF. The CDR3 DNA sequence: TGTGCCAGCAGCTTAATAGCGGGGGGAGGCACAGATACGCAGTATTTT.

V is TRBV6-1 and J is TRBJ2-3; TRBD2 might be the D (5 bases). This CDR3 is built from 17 residues. V shed 3 bases and J shed 2 bases, with 18 bases lying between them. Germline V CDR1 and CDR2: MNHNS, SASEGT. Here the CDR3 reads CASSECVGVLDTDTQYF. The DNA of the CDR3 is TGTGCCAGCAGTGAGTGTGTGGGAGTCCTAGACACAGATACGCAGTATTTT.

The gene calls are TRBV10-2 and TRBJ2-7; 7 bases align to TRBD1. The CDR3 consists of 14 residues. Per germline, CDR1 WSHSY and CDR2 SAAADI. The V segment lost 6 bases and the J segment 1 base; nucleotides outside the gene matches: 6. The CDR3 reads CASRTGPNSYEQYV. DNA for the CDR3: TGCGCCAGCAGGACAGGGCCTAATTCCTACGAGCAGTACGTC.

The rearrangement links TRBV7-2 to TRBJ2-1, with 10 bases fitting TRBD2. CDR1 and CDR2 from the germline V gene are SGHTA and FQGNSA. The J segment lost 6 bases and the V segment lost 3 bases, leaving 5 bases of the junction unmatched. The CDR3 contains 15 residues. The CDR3 spells CASSFSGGGTNEQFF. DNA for the CDR3: TGTGCCAGCAGCTTCAGCGGGGGGGGAACCAATGAGCAGTTCTTC.

The rearrangement uses TRBV5-1 and TRBJ1-2, with 7 bases aligning to TRBD1. Germline CDR1 is SGHRS and CDR2 is YFSETQ. The CDR3 has 15 amino acids. V gave up 1 base and J gave up 8 bases; unmatched junction bases: 11. CDR3 residues: CASSLYDGGGDGYTF. The CDR3 DNA follows: TGCGCCAGCAGCTTGTATGATGGAGGGGGCGACGGCTACACCTTC.

Only one count was recorded for this clone. This chain links TRBV11-2 with TRBJ1-4, with 7 bases fitting TRBD1. Germline V gives CDR1 SGHAT, CDR2 FQNNGV. The CDR3 covers 16 residues. V shed 2 bases and J 10 bases; nucleotides not matched to a gene: 13. CDR3: CASSLSRGQGGGKLFF. In nucleotides, the CDR3 is TGTGCCAGCAGCTTAAGTAGGGGGCAGGGAGGAGGAAAACTGTTTTTT. The complete variable domain, with remaining parts taken from reference TRBV11-2 and TRBJ1-4, reads EAGVAQSPRYKIIEKRQSVAFWCNPISGHATLYWYQQILGQGPKLLIQFQNNGVVDDSQLPKDRFSAERLKGVDSTLKIQPAKLEDSAVYLCASSLSRGQGGGKLFFGSGTQLSVL.

The rearrangement uses TRBV5-1 and TRBJ1-5; 8 nucleotides agree with TRBD1. Germline CDR1 reads SGHRS; CDR2 reads YFSETQ. With 2 bases clipped from V and 7 bases from J, the junction kept 5 bases outside the gene matches. There are 14 residues in the CDR3. The CDR3 nucleotides are TGCGCCAGCAGCTTAGGACAGGGACAACAGCCCCAGCATTTT. It translates to CASSLGQGQQPQHF.

The chain carries TRBV5-1 and TRBJ1-1; 8 bases agree with TRBD1. The CDR3 length is 16 residues. The V gene's germline CDR1 is SGHRS and CDR2 YFSETQ. J was trimmed by 4 bases and V by 0 bases; bases with no gene match: 8. The CDR3 DNA sequence: TGCGCCAGCAGCTTGGGGAGTAAGCAGGGGGCCACTGAAGCTTTCTTT. It translates to CASSLGSKQGATEAFF.

The chain employs TRBV6-6 and TRBJ2-3; D remains ambiguous. This CDR3 contains 15 residues. From germline, CDR1 is MNHNY and CDR2 SVGAGI (reference sequence). V dropped 1 base and J dropped 1 base, with 9 bases sitting between them. In DNA form, the CDR3 reads TGTGCCAGCAGTTACTTAGACATGGGCACAGATACGCAGTATTTT. This encodes CASSYLDMGTDTQYF.

The rearrangement uses TRBV6-5 and TRBJ1-5; TRBD1 aligns across 7 bases. Losses at the gene ends were 6 bases for V and 1 base for J; bases not matched to a gene: 6. The germline CDR1 and CDR2 sequences are MNHEY and SVGAGI. There are 15 residues in the CDR3. The CDR3 nucleotides read TGTGCCAGCAGCGCTGGGACAGCGAGCAATCAGCCCCAGCATTTT. This codes for CASSAGTASNQPQHF.